Below, 6 T cell receptor beta chains from the same sample are listed, as sequenced in a study of brain metastases from non-small cell lung cancer. Some clones are missing from TCRdb's copy, which holds only in-frame ones; the method was immunoSEQ multiplex PCR. The sample carries over a thousand clones, around 85% recorded once. The sequenced sample was tissue from a brain metastasis. Receptors originate from a donor at least 40 years old with non-small cell lung cancer.

Notes on this clone: At one of its ends the junction is not consistent with the germline gene, which may arise from a read error. The chain carries TRBV14 and TRBJ1-5, with no clear D. Germline V lookup: CDR1 SGHDN, CDR2 FVKESK. CDR3 length: 9 amino acids. Here the CDR3 reads CAPPVSLQF. Here the CDR3 DNA reads TGTGCCCCCCCTGTGAGTTTGCAATTT.

The chain links TRBV12-3 or TRBV12-4 to TRBJ2-5; D perhaps matches TRBD1 (6 bases). The CDR3 extends over 12 amino acids. V dropped 6 bases and J dropped 9 bases, with 14 bases sitting between them. CDR3 sequence (DNA): TGTGCCAGCAGCATCGTCGAGGGGGCCCAGTACTTC. Translating gives CASSIVEGAQYF.

The chain couples TRBV5-4 to TRBJ2-5, with D tentatively TRBD1 or TRBD2 (5 bases each). Trimming stripped 0 bases from V and 3 bases from J, with 12 bases between. The CDR3 contains 15 residues. In germline, CDR1 is SGHNT, CDR2 YYREEE (reference sequence). The CDR3 region is CASSLVGDAEETQYF. The CDR3 nucleotides are TGTGCCAGCAGCTTGGTGGGGGACGCCGAAGAGACCCAGTACTTC. Combining the CDR3 with reference TRBV5-4 and TRBJ2-5 gives the whole variable domain ETGVTQSPTHLIKTRGQQVTLRCSSQSGHNTVSWYQQALGQGPQFIFQYYREEENGRGNFPPRFSGLQFPNYSSELNVNALELDDSALYLCASSLVGDAEETQYFGPGTRLLVL.

This chain uses TRBV29-1 with TRBJ2-4; 12 bases fit TRBD1. The germline gives CDR1 SQVTM, CDR2 ANQGSEA. The CDR3 sequence is 18 residues long. Germline trimming cut 3 bases from V and 1 base from J; bases unmatched to any gene: 10. CDR3 protein: CSVDGGTGGAGAKNIQYF. Here the CDR3 DNA reads TGCAGCGTTGACGGAGGGACAGGGGGCGCAGGGGCCAAAAACATTCAGTACTTC.

The rearrangement uses TRBV5-1 and TRBJ2-3, with D maybe TRBD1 (5 bases). Per the germline V gene, CDR1 is SGHRS and CDR2 is YFSETQ. V lost 2 bases and J lost 3, with 10 bases in between. The CDR3 is 14 amino acids. The CDR3 loop reads CASSFAPGTDTQYF. The DNA for the CDR3 is TGCGCCAGCAGCTTTGCGCCAGGGACAGATACGCAGTATTTT.

V and J are TRBV7-2 and TRBJ2-1; D is unresolved. In germline, CDR1 is SGHTA, CDR2 FQGNSA. The CDR3 is 11 residues long. V lost 3 bases to trimming and J lost 6 bases, with 3 bases between them. The CDR3 bases are TGTGCCAGCAGCTTTTTCAATGAGCAGTTCTTC. It translates to CASSFFNEQFF.